This is a list of T cell receptor beta chains from one sample in a study of cytomegalovirus exposure and HLA in healthy donors. The table came from immunoSEQ multiplex PCR; TCRdb's copy has only in-frame clones and leaves some out. Recorded for this sample: 200,000 or so clones. Sequenced sample: PBMCs. These receptors originate from a boy aged 10-17 years in good health and CMV-seronegative. Each CDR3 is given with its conserved first and last residue. The D gene is left open where the match is weak. Size values are once, few and many counts, or a class for expanded clones, and some rows have none.

V	D	J	size	DNA	CDR3
TRBV6-1	NA	TRBJ2-7	NA	TGTGCCAGCAGTGAAATGGGGCAGTACGAGCAGTACTTC	CASSEMGQYEQYF
TRBV7-9	NA	TRBJ1-1	NA	TGTGCCAGCAGTAAGGACAGCCCGAACACTGAAGCTTTCTTT	CASSKDSPNTEAFF
TRBV7-3	TRBD2	TRBJ2-2	NA	TGTGCCAGCACCGCCAGCGGGGGGGCCGCGACCGGGGAGCTGTTTTTT	CASTASGGAATGELFF
TRBV7-9	NA	TRBJ2-1	NA	TGTGCCAGCAGCTTTATTTGGGACACCAACAATGAGCAGTTCTTC	CASSFIWDTNNEQFF
TRBV9	NA	TRBJ2-1	NA	TGTGCCAGCAGCGCGAGGAGGGCCCTCGATTACAATGAGCAGTTCTTC	CASSARRALDYNEQFF
TRBV7-2	TRBD2	TRBJ2-7	NA	TGTGCCAGCAGCTTTAGGCGGGGGGTGGGATACGAGCAGTACTTC	CASSFRRGVGYEQYF
TRBV4-2	NA	TRBJ1-4	NA	TGTGCCAGCAGCCACAGGAGCGGGGAAAAACTGTTTTTT	CASSHRSGEKLFF
TRBV1	NA	TRBJ2-5	NA	TGCACCAGCACCCTTGGGACAGCGGGGGGAAAAAAAGAGACCCAGTACTTC	CTSTLGTAGGKKETQYF
TRBV27	NA	TRBJ1-6	NA	TGTGCCAGCAGTTTAGACAGGTTGGGAAATTCACCCCTCCACTTT	CASSLDRLGNSPLHF
TRBV6-4	NA	TRBJ2-7	NA	TGTGCCAGCAGTGACCTCCCCTACGAGCAGTACTTC	CASSDLPYEQYF
TRBV5-1	NA	TRBJ1-1	NA	TGCGCCAGCAGCTTGTTGAGGTCGGGCACTGAAGCTTTCTTT	CASSLLRSGTEAFF
TRBV12-5	TRBD2	TRBJ2-1	NA	TGTGCTAGTGGTTTGGAGAGATTACTAGCGGGGGGCTATGAGCAGTTCTTC	CASGLERLLAGGYEQFF
TRBV30	NA	TRBJ2-7	NA	TGTGCCTGGAGTGTGGGGGGATACTACGAGCAGTACTTC	CAWSVGGYYEQYF
TRBV14	NA	TRBJ1-1	NA	TGTGCCAGCAGCCAAGAGCTAGGGAGAGGAATGAACACTGAAGCTTTCTTT	CASSQELGRGMNTEAFF
TRBV27	TRBD1	TRBJ1-5	NA	TGTGCCAGCAGTCTACAGGGGGCTATAAGCAATCAGCCCCAGCATTTT	CASSLQGAISNQPQHF
TRBV29-1	NA	TRBJ2-7	NA	TGCAGCGGCCGGGACAAATACTCCTACGAGCAGTACTTC	CSGRDKYSYEQYF
TRBV6-5	NA	TRBJ2-7	NA	TGTGCCAGCAGTTACGGGACAACCTACGAGCAGTACTTC	CASSYGTTYEQYF
TRBV9	NA	TRBJ1-1	NA	TGTGCCAGCACCCCAGGAGGGGCCAGCACTGAAGCTTTCTTT	CASTPGGASTEAFF
TRBV5-6	TRBD1	TRBJ1-5	NA	TGTGCCAGCAGCCGACAGGGATTATGGGATCAGCCCCAGCATTTT	CASSRQGLWDQPQHF
TRBV5-6	TRBD1	TRBJ1-4	medium-sized	TGTGCCAGCAGCGGTCCTGGGACAGGGCAGGGGCCTAATGAAAAACTGTTTTTT	CASSGPGTGQGPNEKLFF
TRBV18	TRBD1	TRBJ2-7	NA	TGTGCCAGCTCACTGACCGGGACAGGGGTCGAGCAGTACTTC	CASSLTGTGVEQYF
TRBV30	NA	TRBJ2-5	NA	TGTGCCTCCCCACCCGGCAGGCGGGTCCAAGAGACCCAGTACTTC	CASPPGRRVQETQYF
TRBV19	NA	TRBJ2-5	NA	TGTGCCAGTAGGTCACTAGCTTTCGAGACCCAGTACTTC	CASRSLAFETQYF
TRBV10-2	TRBD1	TRBJ2-1	NA	TGCGCCAGCTGTCAACGACAGGGGTTGCACAATGAGCAGTTCTTC	CASCQRQGLHNEQFF
TRBV9	TRBD1	TRBJ1-1	NA	TGTGCCAGCAGCGTAGATCGGACAGGGGGTCCTGAAGCTTTCTTT	CASSVDRTGGPEAFF